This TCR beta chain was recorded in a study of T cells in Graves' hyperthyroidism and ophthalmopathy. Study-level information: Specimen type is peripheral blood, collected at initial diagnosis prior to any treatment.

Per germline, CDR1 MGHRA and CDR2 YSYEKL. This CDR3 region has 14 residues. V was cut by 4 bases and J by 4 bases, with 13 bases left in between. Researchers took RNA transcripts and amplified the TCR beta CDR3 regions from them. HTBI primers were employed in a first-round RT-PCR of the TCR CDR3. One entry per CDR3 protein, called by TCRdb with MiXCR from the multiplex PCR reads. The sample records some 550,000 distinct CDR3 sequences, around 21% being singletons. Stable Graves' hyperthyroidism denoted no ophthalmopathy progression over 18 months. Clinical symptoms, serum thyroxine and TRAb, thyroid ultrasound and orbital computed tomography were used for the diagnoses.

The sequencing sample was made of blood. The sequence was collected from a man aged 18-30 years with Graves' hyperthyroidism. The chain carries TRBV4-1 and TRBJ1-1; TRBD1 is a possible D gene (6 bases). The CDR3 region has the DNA TGCGCCAGCAGCCCAGGGGTAGGGTCCACTGAAGCTTTCTTT. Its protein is CASSPGVGSTEAFF.